These 29 T cell receptor beta chains share one sample of origin, sequenced in a study of CD8 T cells in Susac syndrome (dated by TCRdb to about 2019). Library preparation used the immunoSEQ multiplex PCR assay. RNA was extracted using the RNeasy kit, and 0.5 to 1 microgram was reverse transcribed with random hexamers. TCRdb reworked the public reads: Q25 trimming with fastp, MiXCR clone assembly, productive beta chains retained. Under each unique CDR3 protein, matching rows form one entry showing the most common genes and DNA. The sample table lists 350,000 to 550,000 distinct CDR3 sequences, approximately 89% of them with a count of one. Approximately 0.12% of the sample is in the top ten clones. Specimen: CD8+ T cells from PBMCs. The receptor source for this set is a human donor with multiple sclerosis.

V and J are TRBV7-6 and TRBJ1-1; tentatively, D is TRBD1 (5 bases). The ends were cut back, 5 bases at V and 4 bases at J, with 17 bases in the middle. CDR1 SGHVS and CDR2 FNYEAQ come from the germline V gene. The CDR3 is 15 residues long. DNA for the CDR3: TGTGCCAGCAGCCCTATCAAGGGGCCGGGCACTGAAGCTTTCTTT. It yields the protein CASSPIKGPGTEAFF.

This clonotype showed up just a few times. V and J are TRBV4-2 and TRBJ1-6; D not certain. Trimming shortened V by 0 bases and J by 6 bases, and 12 bases separated the two germline ends. The CDR3 loop spans 16 amino acids. The V gene's germline CDR1 is LGHNA and CDR2 YNFKEQ. In DNA form, the CDR3 reads TGTGCCAGCAGCCAAGATCATGAGGACCCTAATTCACCCCTCCACTTT. Translation gives CASSQDHEDPNSPLHF.

The CDR3 DNA is TGCGCCAGCAGCCAAGGGGGCGGGGGGGCCCGGAATGAGCAGTTCTTC. Encoded protein: CASSQGGGGARNEQFF. V usage is TRBV4-1 and J usage is TRBJ2-1, with 9 positions matching TRBD2. Per the germline V gene, CDR1 is MGHRA and CDR2 is YSYEKL. There are 16 residues in the CDR3. J gave up 7 bases and V 1 base, and 8 bases lay outside the gene matches.

V and J are TRBV3-1 and TRBJ2-1; 11 bases align to TRBD2. Trimming cost V 7 bases and J 0 bases; bases outside gene matches: 11. The length of the CDR3 is 18 residues. Germline V CDR1 and CDR2: LGHDT, YNNKEL (reference sequence). The CDR3 nucleotides read TGTGCCAGCACCCCCACCGGACTAGCGGGCACCTCCTACAATGAGCAGTTCTTC. Translating it yields CASTPTGLAGTSYNEQFF.

The rearrangement uses TRBV12-3 or TRBV12-4 and TRBJ2-1, with a weak D call TRBD1 (6 bases). The CDR3 is 16 residues long. Trimming stripped 3 bases from V and 7 bases from J, with 19 bases between. CDR3 nucleotide sequence: TGTGCCAGCAGTTTGTATAACAGGGCTTTGTATAATGAGCAGTTCTTC. This encodes CASSLYNRALYNEQFF.

The genes are TRBV6-4 and TRBJ2-7, with a possible D match to TRBD1 (5 bases). The CDR3 consists of 14 residues. CDR1 and CDR2 from the germline V gene are MRHNA and SNTAGT. V dropped 0 bases and J dropped 6 bases, with 12 bases sitting between them. Written as DNA, the CDR3 is TGTGCCAGCAGTGACTCACCAGGGTGGGGCGAGCAGTACTTC. The encoded protein is CASSDSPGWGEQYF.

Here the CDR3 reads CASSLSSGHQETQYF. CDR3 DNA: TGCGCCAGCAGCTTATCTAGCGGGCATCAAGAGACCCAGTACTTC. The chain employs TRBV5-1 and TRBJ2-5; TRBD2 matches at 8 bases. This CDR3 contains 15 residues. The germline gives CDR1 SGHRS, CDR2 YFSETQ. With V trimmed by 2 bases and J by 2 bases, 5 bases remained unmatched.

V is TRBV27 and J is TRBJ2-1; 9 bases map to TRBD2. The CDR3 consists of 16 residues. The J segment lost 2 bases and the V segment lost 3 bases, leaving 5 bases of the junction unmatched. The germline gives CDR1 MNHEY, CDR2 SMNVEV (reference sequence). CDR3 coding DNA: TGTGCCAGCAGTTTTCTAGCGGGGTACGCCTACAATGAGCAGTTCTTC. This codes for CASSFLAGYAYNEQFF.

J is TRBJ2-7 and V is TRBV27, with D tentatively TRBD2 (6 bases). Trimming pared 3 bases from V and 2 bases from J, leaving 14 bases between. The CDR3 sequence is 15 residues long. The germline V gene encodes CDR1 MNHEY and CDR2 SMNVEV (reference sequence). This chain's CDR3 is CASSLDPSGAYEQYF. The CDR3 region has the DNA TGTGCCAGCAGTTTGGACCCCTCGGGGGCCTACGAGCAGTACTTC.

The chain recombines TRBV4-2 with TRBJ2-4; 7 bases are a match to TRBD2. The CDR3 extends over 13 amino acids. The ends lost 8 bases at V and 13 bases at J; junction bases unmatched: 14. Germline V gene sequence: CDR1 LGHNA, CDR2 YNFKEQ. The chain's CDR3 is CASDRRELILQYF. The CDR3 DNA sequence: TGTGCCAGCGATCGGCGGGAGCTTATTTTACAGTACTTC.

J is TRBJ1-1 and V is TRBV4-1; 10 bases are a match to TRBD1. CDR1 is MGHRA, CDR2 YSYEKL, per germline. Trimming cost V 3 bases and J 6 bases; bases outside gene matches: 4. The CDR3 is made up of 14 amino acids. The CDR3 spells CASSHVGTGAEAFF. CDR3 nucleotide sequence: TGCGCCAGCAGCCACGTTGGGACAGGGGCTGAAGCTTTCTTT.

This rearrangement joins TRBV14 to TRBJ1-1; 8 bases are shared with TRBD1. Germline CDR1 is SGHDN and CDR2 is FVKESK. Trimming at V came to 0 bases and at J to 1 base, leaving 7 bases not matched to a gene. The length of the CDR3 is 17 residues. The CDR3 nucleotides read TGTGCCAGCAGCCAAGATTGGGACAGGAATGGGAACACTGAAGCTTTCTTT. Its protein product is CASSQDWDRNGNTEAFF.

The genes are TRBV27 and TRBJ2-5; 9 bases fit TRBD1. The CDR3 is 13 residues long. Germline V gives CDR1 MNHEY, CDR2 SMNVEV (reference sequence). DNA for the CDR3: TGTCCGTCTCTCCGGGACAGGGAAGAGACCCAGTACTTC. This gives the protein CPSLRDREETQYF.

The CDR3 DNA reads TGTGCCAGCAGTGTCAGTACTGAAGCTTTCTTT. It encodes CASSVSTEAFF. The J gene is TRBJ1-1, the V gene TRBV25-1, with no clear D. V was trimmed by 4 bases and J by 5 bases, leaving 5 bases between them. Germline loops: CDR1 MGHDK, CDR2 SYGVNS. The CDR3 has 11 residues.

This sequence joins TRBV11-2 and TRBJ2-7; D gene ambiguous. This CDR3 contains 13 residues. Trimming stripped 4 bases from V and 7 bases from J, with 14 bases between. CDR1 and CDR2 (germline): SGHAT, FQNNGV. The CDR3 DNA sequence: TGTGCCAGCAGCTCCGAGTCCTGGTGGGAGCAGTACTTC. As protein: CASSSESWWEQYF.

This sequence joins TRBV30 and TRBJ1-5; D not resolved. CDR1 GTSNPN and CDR2 SVGIG come from the germline V gene (reference sequence). The V and J ends lost 0 bases and 4 bases respectively, with 10 bases between them. The CDR3 runs 14 residues. The CDR3 loop is CAWSVPYGNQPQHF. CDR3 nucleotide sequence: TGTGCCTGGAGTGTACCATATGGGAATCAGCCCCAGCATTTT.

V is TRBV12-3 or TRBV12-4 and J is TRBJ2-3, with a tentative D call TRBD2 (5 bases). Trimming took 3 bases from V and 0 from J, leaving 10 bases between them. This CDR3 spans 15 amino acids. The CDR3 sequence is CASSFFSGSTDTQYF. DNA of the CDR3: TGTGCCAGCAGTTTTTTCAGCGGAAGCACAGATACGCAGTATTTT.

The chain uses TRBV7-2 and TRBJ2-3, with D perhaps TRBD1 (5 bases). Germline loops: CDR1 SGHTA, CDR2 FQGNSA. The ends were cut back, 1 base at V and 6 bases at J, with 17 bases in the middle. The CDR3 length is 16 residues. CDR3 in amino acids: CASSLVPRDWADTQYF. As DNA, the CDR3 is TGTGCCAGCAGCTTAGTCCCCAGGGATTGGGCCGATACGCAGTATTTT.

This clonotype was observed a few times. The DNA for the CDR3 is TGTGCCAGCAGTGACTCGGGAGGGAGCGACACCGGGGAGCTGTTTTTT. This encodes CASSDSGGSDTGELFF. V usage is TRBV6-4 and J usage is TRBJ2-2; TRBD2 matches at 7 bases. This CDR3 spans 16 amino acids. Germline CDR1 MRHNA, CDR2 SNTAGT. Trimming took 0 bases from V and 3 from J; bases not matched to a gene: 4.

V is TRBV4-1 and J is TRBJ2-7; 8 nucleotides align to TRBD2. Germline assignment: CDR1 MGHRA and CDR2 YSYEKL. The J segment lost 6 bases and the V segment lost 4 bases, leaving 14 bases of the junction unmatched. This CDR3 has 16 residues. For the CDR3, the DNA is TGCGCCAGCAGCCCTAGCAGGACAGCGGGAGTCTCCGAGCAGTACTTC. It codes for CASSPSRTAGVSEQYF.

CDR3 DNA sequence: TGTGCCAGCAGTTACCGGGACAGGGCGTACGGTAGGGGTGGCTACACCTTC. Its translation is CASSYRDRAYGRGGYTF. The V and J genes are TRBV6-5 and TRBJ1-2; 9 nucleotides agree with TRBD1. J lost 7 bases, V lost 2 bases, and 14 bases had no gene match. Germline CDR1 and CDR2: MNHEY and SVGAGI. There are 17 residues in the CDR3.

The gene calls are TRBV27 and TRBJ2-1; TRBD1 matches at 9 bases. The CDR3 extends over 15 amino acids. V lost 5 bases, J lost 5 bases, and 7 bases stayed unmatched. Germline assignment: CDR1 MNHEY and CDR2 SMNVEV (reference sequence). The CDR3 here is CASSPWTGDNNEQFF. CDR3 DNA: TGTGCCAGCAGTCCCTGGACAGGGGACAACAATGAGCAGTTCTTC.

CDR3 bases: TGCGCCAGCAGCCGGGACCCAGGGAACACTGAAGCTTTCTTT. Protein sequence: CASSRDPGNTEAFF. The V and J genes are TRBV4-1 and TRBJ1-1; possibly TRBD1 for D (5 bases). CDR3 length: 14 residues. V was clipped by 4 bases and J by 1 base, with 10 bases between them. Germline V gene data show CDR1 as MGHRA and CDR2 as YSYEKL.

The chain joins TRBV10-1 to TRBJ2-5; D tentatively fits TRBD1 or TRBD2 (5 bases each). The ends were cut back, 0 bases at V and 5 bases at J, with 10 bases in the middle. CDR1 and CDR2 from the germline V gene are WNHNN and SYGVQD (reference sequence). The CDR3 has 14 residues. The CDR3 DNA sequence: TGCGCCAGCAGTGAGTCGACAGAGCGGGAGACCCAGTACTTC. Protein product: CASSESTERETQYF.

The chain has TRBV5-5 and TRBJ2-7; D is undetermined. This CDR3 is 15 amino acids long. V shed 1 base and J shed 2 bases, with 13 bases lying between them. Germline CDR1 reads SGHKS; CDR2 reads YYEKEE (reference sequence). CDR3 bases: TGTGCCAGCAGCTTGTCTAAAGACCATCCCTACGAGCAGTACTTC. It encodes CASSLSKDHPYEQYF.

This chain joins TRBV27 and TRBJ1-5; D may be TRBD1 (5 bases). The CDR3 is made up of 15 amino acids. V was clipped by 2 bases and J by 6 bases, with 14 bases between them. CDR1 is MNHEY and CDR2 is SMNVEV in the germline V gene (reference sequence). CDR3 DNA: TGTGCCAGCAGTTTAAAGTTTTTGGGGGTTCAGCCCCAGCATTTT. This encodes CASSLKFLGVQPQHF.

J is TRBJ1-5 and V is TRBV5-1; no definite D call. This CDR3 contains 13 residues. V shed 0 bases and J shed 7 bases, with 8 bases lying between them. Germline CDR1 and CDR2: SGHRS and YFSETQ. This CDR3 is CASSLAGWQPQHF. The CDR3 DNA reads as TGCGCCAGCAGCTTGGCCGGGTGGCAGCCCCAGCATTTT.

This clonotype was counted a few times. The CDR3 spells CASSLTGTGSYEQYF. As DNA, the CDR3 is TGTGCCAGCAGTTTGACCGGGACAGGGTCATACGAGCAGTACTTC. The V gene is TRBV27, the J gene TRBJ2-7; 9 nucleotides line up with TRBD1. Trimming cost V 3 bases and J 4 bases; bases outside gene matches: 7. CDR3 size: 15 residues. Germline CDR1 reads MNHEY; CDR2 reads SMNVEV (reference sequence).

The V gene is TRBV4-1, the J gene TRBJ1-1; no clear D. Per germline, CDR1 MGHRA and CDR2 YSYEKL. This CDR3 has 14 residues. V lost 7 bases to trimming and J lost 2 bases, with 14 bases between them. In nucleotides, the CDR3 is TGCGCCAGCACCCTTCAAGCGGCTAACACTGAAGCTTTCTTT. This sequence encodes CASTLQAANTEAFF.